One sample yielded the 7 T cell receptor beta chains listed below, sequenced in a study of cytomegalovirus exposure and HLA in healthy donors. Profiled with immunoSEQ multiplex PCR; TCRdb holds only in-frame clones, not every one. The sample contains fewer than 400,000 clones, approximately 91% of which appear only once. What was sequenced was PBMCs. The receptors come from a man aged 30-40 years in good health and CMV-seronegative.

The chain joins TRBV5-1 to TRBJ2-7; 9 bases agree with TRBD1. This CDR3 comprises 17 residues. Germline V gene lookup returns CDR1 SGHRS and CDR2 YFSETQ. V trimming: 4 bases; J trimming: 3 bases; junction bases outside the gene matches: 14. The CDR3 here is CASSLRDREVIYYEQYF. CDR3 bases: TGCGCCAGCAGCCTCCGGGACAGGGAGGTGATCTACTACGAGCAGTACTTC.

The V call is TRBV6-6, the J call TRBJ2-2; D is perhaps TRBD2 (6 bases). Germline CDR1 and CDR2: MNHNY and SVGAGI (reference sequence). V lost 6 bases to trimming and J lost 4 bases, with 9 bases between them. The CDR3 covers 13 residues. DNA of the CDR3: TGTGCCAGCAGCCGGCGGGGCACCGGGGAGCTGTTTTTT. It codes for CASSRRGTGELFF.

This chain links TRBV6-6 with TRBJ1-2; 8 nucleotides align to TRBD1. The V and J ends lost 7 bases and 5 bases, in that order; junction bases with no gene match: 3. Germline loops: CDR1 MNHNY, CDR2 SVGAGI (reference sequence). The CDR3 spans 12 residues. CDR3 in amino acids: CASMGTGYGYTF. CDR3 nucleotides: TGTGCCAGCATGGGGACAGGTTATGGCTACACCTTC.

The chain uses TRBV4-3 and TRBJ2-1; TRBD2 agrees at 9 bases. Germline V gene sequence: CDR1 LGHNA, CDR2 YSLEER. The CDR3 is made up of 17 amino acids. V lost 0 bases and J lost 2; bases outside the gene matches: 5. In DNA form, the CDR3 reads TGCGCCAGCAGCCAAGATCGGTTAGCGGGGGCCTACAATGAGCAGTTCTTC. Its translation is CASSQDRLAGAYNEQFF.

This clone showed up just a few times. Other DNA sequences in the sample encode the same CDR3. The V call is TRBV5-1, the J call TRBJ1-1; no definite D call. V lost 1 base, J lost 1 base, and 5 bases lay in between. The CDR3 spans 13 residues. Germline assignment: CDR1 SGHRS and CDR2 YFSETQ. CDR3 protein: CASSLTGNTEAFF. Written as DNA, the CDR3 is TGCGCCAGCAGCTTGACGGGGAACACTGAAGCTTTCTTT.

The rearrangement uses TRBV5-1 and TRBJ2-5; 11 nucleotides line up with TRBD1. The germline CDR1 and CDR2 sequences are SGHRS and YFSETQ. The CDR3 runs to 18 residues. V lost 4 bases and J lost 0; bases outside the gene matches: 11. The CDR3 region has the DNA TGCGCCAGCAGCCTGTCCCGGGACAGGGGGGGGTACCAAGAGACCCAGTACTTC. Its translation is CASSLSRDRGGYQETQYF.

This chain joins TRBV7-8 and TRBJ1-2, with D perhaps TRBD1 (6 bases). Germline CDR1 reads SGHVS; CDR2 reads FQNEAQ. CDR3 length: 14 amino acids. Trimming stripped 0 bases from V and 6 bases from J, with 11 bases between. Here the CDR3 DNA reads TGTGCCAGCAGCTTAGCAGGGGGAACAAATGGCTACACCTTC. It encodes CASSLAGGTNGYTF.